The 24 T cell receptor beta chains listed next were all sequenced from one sample in a study of T cell responses to AZD1222 COVID-19 vaccine. Using immunoSEQ multiplex PCR, the repertoire was profiled, and TCRdb retains in-frame clones only, with some absent. This repertoire shows roughly 90,000 clones, around 90% found once; its top ten account for roughly 5.3%. The sequenced sample was peripheral blood, obtained 28 days after the second AZD1222 dose. These receptor sequences come from an adult who received the AZD1222 COVID-19 vaccine.

This chain connects TRBV2 to TRBJ2-3; 9 nucleotides match TRBD2. V lost 1 base and J lost 2; bases outside the gene matches: 10. The CDR3 is made up of 18 amino acids. In germline, CDR1 is SNHLY, CDR2 FYNNEI. CDR3 DNA sequence: TGTGCCAGCAGTGAAGATCAGCTTCGACTAGCGGTCACAGATACGCAGTATTTT. It encodes CASSEDQLRLAVTDTQYF. Full variable domain (missing parts from reference TRBV2 and TRBJ2-3): EPEVTQTPSHQVTQMGQEVILRCVPISNHLYFYWYRQILGQKVEFLVSFYNNEISEKSEIFDDQFSVERPDGSNFTLKIRSTKLEDSAMYFCASSEDQLRLAVTDTQYFGPGTRLTVL.

The CDR3 nucleotides are TGTGCCAGTAGTACGAGACAGGGATCCTACAATGAGCAGTTCTTC. Translation gives CASSTRQGSYNEQFF. The chain is built from TRBV19 and TRBJ2-1; 7 nucleotides line up with TRBD1. With 4 bases clipped from V and 1 base from J, the junction kept 4 bases outside the gene matches. This CDR3 comprises 15 residues. Germline lookup yields CDR1 LNHDA and CDR2 SQIVND (reference sequence).

V usage is TRBV6-5 and J usage is TRBJ2-2; 8 bases match TRBD1. CDR1 and CDR2 from the germline V gene are MNHEY and SVGAGI. The CDR3 is 16 amino acids. Germline trimming cut 2 bases from V and 1 base from J; bases unmatched to any gene: 3. CDR3 protein: CASSYAGTGNTGELFF. DNA of the CDR3: TGTGCCAGCAGTTACGCCGGGACAGGGAACACCGGGGAGCTGTTTTTT.

The chain links TRBV27 to TRBJ2-7, with 8 bases matching TRBD1. The germline gives CDR1 MNHEY, CDR2 SMNVEV (reference sequence). V was pared by 1 base and J by 3 bases, with 2 bases of the junction left unmatched. There are 14 residues in the CDR3. The chain's CDR3 is CASSLLDRDYEQYF. The CDR3 nucleotides read TGTGCCAGCAGTTTATTGGACAGGGACTACGAGCAGTACTTC.

The chain links TRBV7-2 to TRBJ2-7, with D possibly being TRBD1 (6 bases). Trimming took 4 bases from V and 3 from J, leaving 10 bases between them. Germline CDR1 SGHTA, CDR2 FQGNSA. CDR3 length: 13 residues. CDR3 in amino acids: CASSSQGDYEQYF. The CDR3 nucleotides are TGTGCCAGCAGCTCACAGGGAGACTACGAGCAGTACTTC.

This sequence joins TRBV7-9 and TRBJ2-4; D perhaps matches TRBD2 (5 bases). This CDR3 spans 13 amino acids. Trimming removed 5 bases at V and 1 base at J, with 6 bases between. CDR1 is SEHNR, CDR2 FQNEAQ, per germline (reference sequence). This CDR3 reads CASSRGAKNIQYF. The CDR3 bases are TGTGCCAGCAGCCGGGGTGCCAAAAACATTCAGTACTTC.

The V gene is TRBV7-6, the J gene TRBJ2-4; D remains ambiguous. Trimming left V 0 bases short and J 2 bases short, with 8 bases between. There are 15 residues in the CDR3. Germline CDR1 reads SGHVS; CDR2 reads FNYEAQ. The CDR3 DNA follows: TGTGCCAGCAGCTTAGCTTTGGGTACCAAAAACATTCAGTACTTC. This codes for CASSLALGTKNIQYF. Full variable domain (missing parts from reference TRBV7-6 and TRBJ2-4): GAGVSQSPRYKVTKRGQDVALRCDPISGHVSLYWYRQALGQGPEFLTYFNYEAQQDKSGLPNDRFSAERPEGSISTLTIQRTEQRDSAMYRCASSLALGTKNIQYFGAGTRLSVL.

The chain couples TRBV6-6 to TRBJ1-6; TRBD1 might be the D (5 bases). Germline values: CDR1 MNHNY, CDR2 SVGAGI (reference sequence). Trimming cost V 5 bases and J 10 bases, with 24 bases left between them. The CDR3 runs 17 residues. The CDR3 DNA sequence: TGTGCCAGCAGTCCTCCCCGGGTACGAGGGGCTGTCTCACCCCTCCACTTT. It yields the protein CASSPPRVRGAVSPLHF.

A few counts support this clone. V usage is TRBV21-1 and J usage is TRBJ2-1; the D call TRBD1 from the table was never checked on the DNA. TRBV21-1 is shown as a pseudogene. The CDR3 runs to 17 residues. The CDR3 sequence is CASSIFSPGTGFNEQFF. As DNA, the CDR3 is TGTGCCAGCAGCATTTTCTCTCCCGGGACAGGGTTCAATGAGCAGTTCTTC.

The J gene is TRBJ2-3, the V gene TRBV3-1 (or the pseudogene TRBV3-2); no definite D call. The ends were cut back, 6 bases at V and 6 bases at J, with 13 bases in the middle. From germline, CDR1 is LGHDT and CDR2 YNNKEL (reference sequence). There are 13 residues in the CDR3. The CDR3 spells CASRGFLVDTQYF. The CDR3 bases are TGTGCCAGCAGGGGTTTCCTGGTTGATACGCAGTATTTT.

This chain uses TRBV7-8 with TRBJ1-6; D is possibly TRBD1 (6 bases). The V and J ends lost 8 bases and 7 bases respectively, with 18 bases between them. The CDR3 extends over 15 amino acids. Germline V gene lookup returns CDR1 SGHVS and CDR2 FQNEAQ. The CDR3 DNA follows: TGTGCCAGCTCCCCGGTGAGGGGGAAGAATTCACCCCTCCACTTT. Its translation: CASSPVRGKNSPLHF. Using reference TRBV7-8 and TRBJ1-6 for the parts outside the CDR3, the full variable domain is GAGVSQSPRYKVAKRGQDVALRCDPISGHVSLFWYQQALGQGPEFLTYFQNEAQLDKSGLPSDRFFAERPEGSVSTLKIQRTQQEDSAVYLCASSPVRGKNSPLHFGNGTRLTVT.

The chain couples TRBV9 to TRBJ1-2; 7 bases are a match to TRBD1. Per germline, CDR1 SGDLS and CDR2 YYNGEE. V was pared by 3 bases and J by 6 bases, with 14 bases of the junction left unmatched. The CDR3 is made up of 16 amino acids. CDR3 in DNA: TGTGCCAGCAGCGGGACAGGAAGCCTTAGTCCTGATGGCTACACCTTC. Translated: CASSGTGSLSPDGYTF.

The rearrangement joins TRBV7-2 to TRBJ1-5; 7 nucleotides match TRBD1. The V gene's germline CDR1 is SGHTA and CDR2 FQGNSA. With V trimmed by 2 bases and J by 9 bases, 16 bases remained unmatched. The CDR3 runs to 17 residues. The CDR3 DNA reads TGTGCCAGCAGCTTATTAACCCTGAGGTTTACAGGGGCGCCCCAGCATTTT. Encoded protein: CASSLLTLRFTGAPQHF.

In this sample, this clone turned up once. The chain combines TRBV7-3 with TRBJ1-6; D is ambiguous. Per the germline V gene, CDR1 is SGHTA and CDR2 is FQGTGA. V shed 1 base and J shed 6 bases, with 4 bases lying between them. The CDR3 sequence is 13 residues long. The CDR3 nucleotides are TGTGCCAGCAGCTTAAACCCTAATTCACCCCTCCACTTT. It is translated as CASSLNPNSPLHF.

The V gene is TRBV11-3, the J gene TRBJ1-1; 7 bases match TRBD1. Germline CDR1 reads SGHNT; CDR2 reads YENEEA. After removal of 1 base from V and 1 base from J, the junction contained 3 bases not matched to a gene. This CDR3 contains 15 residues. CDR3 coding DNA: TGTGCCAGCAGCTTAGGACAGGGAAGGAACACTGAAGCTTTCTTT. Translating it yields CASSLGQGRNTEAFF.

The table lists this clone with a count of one. The chain is built from TRBV5-1 and TRBJ2-3; D is uncertain. Looked up from germline, CDR1 is SGHRS and CDR2 is YFSETQ. The CDR3 has 13 residues. Trimming removed 0 bases from V and 4 bases from J, with 6 bases in between. The chain's CDR3 is CASSLGEADTQYF. The CDR3 bases are TGCGCCAGCAGCTTGGGGGAAGCAGATACGCAGTATTTT.

The CDR3 bases are TGTGCCAGCAGCGTAGGATTACTGGCGTCCGACGAGCAGTACTTC. Translated: CASSVGLLASDEQYF. The chain employs TRBV7-2 and TRBJ2-7; D ambiguous. The V gene's germline CDR1 is SGHTA and CDR2 FQGNSA. Trimming removed 5 bases from V and 5 bases from J, with 19 bases in between. The CDR3 spans 15 residues. Full variable domain (missing parts from reference TRBV7-2 and TRBJ2-7): GAGVSQSPSNKVTEKGKDVELRCDPISGHTALYWYRQSLGQGLEFLIYFQGNSAPDKSGLPSDRFSAERTGGSVSTLTIQRTQQEDSAVYLCASSVGLLASDEQYFGPGTRLTVT.

This clone came up a few times. The chain combines TRBV4-1 with TRBJ2-5; D is unresolved. The length of the CDR3 is 13 residues. Trimming removed 4 bases at V and 1 base at J, with 7 bases between. The germline V gene has CDR1 MGHRA and CDR2 YSYEKL. The CDR3, as DNA: TGCGCCAGCAGCCCACGGGCCCAAGAGACCCAGTACTTC. It yields the protein CASSPRAQETQYF.

In the case of this clone: This same CDR3 is encoded by further DNA sequences in the sample. V usage is TRBV5-1 and J usage is TRBJ2-5; D unclear. V lost 0 bases and J lost 2, with 8 bases in between. Germline assignment: CDR1 SGHRS and CDR2 YFSETQ. There are 14 residues in the CDR3. CDR3 in amino acids: CASSLGTVQETQYF. The CDR3, as DNA: TGCGCCAGCAGCTTGGGTACAGTTCAAGAGACCCAGTACTTC.

CDR3 loop: CASSQERNLGDNEQFF. DNA of the CDR3: TGCGCCAGCAGCCAAGAAAGGAACCTTGGCGACAATGAGCAGTTCTTC. This chain uses TRBV4-3 with TRBJ2-1; D call uncertain. The CDR3 contains 16 residues. Germline V lookup: CDR1 LGHNA, CDR2 YSLEER. Deletions cut 0 bases from V and 5 bases from J, with 14 bases between.

The rearrangement uses TRBV19 and TRBJ1-1; D unresolved. The germline CDR1 and CDR2 sequences are LNHDA and SQIVND (reference sequence). V lost 1 base and J lost 3, with 6 bases in between. This CDR3 spans 13 amino acids. The CDR3 reads CASSIVSDTEAFF. The DNA of the CDR3 is TGTGCCAGTAGTATAGTGTCGGACACTGAAGCTTTCTTT.

This clone has only one observation. The chain has TRBV6-5 and TRBJ2-7; 7 nucleotides align to TRBD1. There are 14 residues in the CDR3. The germline gives CDR1 MNHEY, CDR2 SVGAGI. Trimming at V came to 2 bases and at J to 0 bases, leaving 1 base not matched to a gene. This CDR3 reads CASSYRDSSYEQYF. DNA for the CDR3: TGTGCCAGCAGTTACAGGGACAGCTCCTACGAGCAGTACTTC.

The V call is TRBV4-1, the J call TRBJ2-3; 8 bases agree with TRBD1. Germline CDR1 and CDR2: MGHRA and YSYEKL. The V gene end was trimmed by 4 bases and the J gene end by 6 bases; junction bases not matched to a gene: 3. This CDR3 is built from 13 residues. In DNA, the CDR3 is TGCGCCAGCAGCCTCGGACAGGGTGATACGCAGTATTTT. Residues: CASSLGQGDTQYF.

Note on this clone: The sample contains more than one DNA sequence encoding this CDR3. The chain uses TRBV2 and TRBJ2-7; D remains unclear. V lost 7 bases to trimming and J lost 3 bases, with 7 bases between them. CDR3 length: 11 residues. The germline V gene encodes CDR1 SNHLY and CDR2 FYNNEI. CDR3: CASTGFYEQYF. CDR3 sequence (DNA): TGTGCCAGCACAGGATTCTACGAGCAGTACTTC.